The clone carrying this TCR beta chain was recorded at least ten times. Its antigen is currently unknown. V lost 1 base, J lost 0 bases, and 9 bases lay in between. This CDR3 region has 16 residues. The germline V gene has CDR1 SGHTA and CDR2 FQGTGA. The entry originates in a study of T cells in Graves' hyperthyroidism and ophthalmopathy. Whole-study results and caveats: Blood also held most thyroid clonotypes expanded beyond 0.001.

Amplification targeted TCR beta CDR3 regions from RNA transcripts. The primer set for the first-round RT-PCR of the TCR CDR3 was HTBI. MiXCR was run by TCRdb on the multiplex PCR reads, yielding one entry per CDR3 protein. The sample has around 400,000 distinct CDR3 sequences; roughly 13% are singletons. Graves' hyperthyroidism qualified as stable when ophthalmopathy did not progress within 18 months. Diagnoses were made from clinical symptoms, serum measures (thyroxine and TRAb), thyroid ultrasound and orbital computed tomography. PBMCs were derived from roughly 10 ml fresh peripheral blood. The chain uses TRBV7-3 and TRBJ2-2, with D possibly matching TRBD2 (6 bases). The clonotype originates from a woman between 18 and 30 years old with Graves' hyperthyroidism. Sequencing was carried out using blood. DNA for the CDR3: TGTGCCAGCAGCTTAATGGGCGGGACGAACACCGGGGAGCTGTTTTTT. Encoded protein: CASSLMGGTNTGELFF.